The sample holds a few counts of the clone carrying this T cell receptor (beta chain). The PCR used 60 Vbeta and 13 Jbeta primers. The table came from immunoSEQ multiplex PCR; TCRdb's copy has only in-frame clones and leaves some out. This sample has some 170,000 clones, with around 77% found just once. These data are taken from a study of cytomegalovirus exposure and HLA in healthy donors. Sequenced material: PBMCs. The source is a woman aged 30 to 39 in good health and CMV-seronegative.

CDR3 sequence: CASSLSVAGVDTQYF. Written as DNA, the CDR3 is TGTGCCAGCAGCCTCTCCGTAGCGGGAGTAGATACGCAGTATTTT. The chain recombines TRBV7-6 with TRBJ2-3, with TRBD2 identical over 9 bases. V shed 5 bases, J shed 5 bases, and the junction held 8 bases outside the gene matches. The germline V gene has CDR1 SGHVS and CDR2 FNYEAQ. The CDR3 loop spans 15 amino acids.